The sequence of this TCR beta chain was determined in a study of chemoradiotherapy in HPV16-positive cancers. Repertoires were sampled repeatedly during chemoradiotherapy. Trimming pared 4 bases from V and 5 bases from J, leaving 5 bases between. Germline V CDR1 and CDR2: LNHDA, SQIVND (reference sequence). The CDR3 consists of 11 residues. Assay: immunoSEQ multiplex PCR; the TCRdb copy retains only in-frame clones and omits some. The sample includes under 750 clones, around 79% of them seen just once. J is TRBJ2-5 and V is TRBV19; the D is unclear. The receptor was isolated from a human donor with HPV-associated anogenital cancer. This specimen consisted of tumor tissue, obtained from a patient who underwent chemoradiotherapy. Written as DNA, the CDR3 is TGTGCCAGTAGTACCGAGGAGACCCAGTACTTC. The encoded protein is CASSTEETQYF.